Below are 23 T cell receptor beta chains sequenced from a single sample in a study of T-cell reconstitution after alpha-beta-depleted transplantation in children (dated by TCRdb to 2016 to 2017). In light of the paper, this sample's treatment or condition label describes: allogeneic hematopoietic cell transplantation with graft depleted of TCRalphabeta T cells and CD19 B cells. Receptors were amplified or captured by PCR. Sequencing was carried out with an Illumina HiSeq 2500. Molecular barcoding was employed in the preparation of TCR libraries, with unique molecular identifiers being used to normalize TCRbeta repertoire quantification. TCRdb itself trimmed the public reads at Q25 with fastp, ran MiXCR and retained productive beta chains. Merged by CDR3 protein, the rows form single entries marked with the most common genes and DNA. The sample table records about 600,000 distinct CDR3 sequences; about an eighth of these occur just once. 2% to 2.5% of the sample is taken by the ten largest.

The sample here was PBMCs, mostly from graft donor cells, taken 360 days after TCRalphabeta/CD19-depleted stem cell transplant. The origin of the receptors is a male patient between 5 and 17 years old who had a stem cell transplant for acute myeloid leukemia, so the T cells may come from the graft donor.

Only a few counts were recorded for this clonotype. This chain joins TRBV28 and TRBJ2-7, with D possibly matching TRBD2 (7 bases). Trimming shortened V by 1 base and J by 2 bases, and 18 bases separated the two germline ends. The germline gives CDR1 MDHEN, CDR2 SYDVKM. This CDR3 spans 17 amino acids. The CDR3 loop reads CASSLFGGGPFTYEQYF. The CDR3 region has the DNA TGTGCCAGCAGTTTATTTGGGGGGGGGCCCTTTACCTACGAGCAGTACTTC.

This clonotype has only a few counts. The chain carries TRBV28 and TRBJ2-3, with 7 bases that match TRBD1. The germline CDR1 and CDR2 sequences are MDHEN and SYDVKM. Trimming took 7 bases from V and 0 from J; bases not matched to a gene: 4. The CDR3 contains 14 residues. CDR3 sequence: CASKDRASTDTQYF. The CDR3 coding sequence is TGTGCCAGCAAAGACAGGGCTAGCACAGATACGCAGTATTTT.

Ten or more counts support this clonotype. This chain uses TRBV29-1 with TRBJ2-1; perhaps TRBD2 as D (6 bases). This CDR3 contains 13 residues. Per germline, CDR1 SQVTM and CDR2 ANQGSEA. CDR3 in DNA: TGCAGAGCCTCAGCGGGTACGGCGCGCGAGCAGTTCTTC. Translated, it gives CRASAGTAREQFF.

This clonotype has at least ten counts. The CDR3 DNA reads TGCGCCAGCAGCTTGGAGACAGGGCCATACGAGCAGTACTTC. It encodes CASSLETGPYEQYF. This chain links TRBV5-1 with TRBJ2-7, with TRBD1 matching over 7 bases. CDR3 length equals 14 residues. The V gene's germline CDR1 is SGHRS and CDR2 YFSETQ. The V segment lost 0 bases and the J segment 4 bases; nucleotides outside the gene matches: 4.

The chain combines TRBV25-1 with TRBJ2-5; tentative D call: TRBD1 (7 bases). Germline V gives CDR1 MGHDK, CDR2 SYGVNS. V was clipped by 2 bases and J by 4 bases, with 17 bases between them. This CDR3 is built from 16 residues. CDR3 sequence (DNA): TGTGCCAGCAGTGAAGGTCGCAGGGGGACTCCAGAGACCCAGTACTTC. Translation gives CASSEGRRGTPETQYF.

The rearrangement uses TRBV12-3 or TRBV12-4 and TRBJ2-2; possibly TRBD2 for D (5 bases). The CDR3 totals 14 residues. V was clipped by 7 bases and J by 6 bases, with 15 bases between them. CDR3 nucleotide sequence: TGTGCCAGCAATCCCCCAGAGGGAGCCGGGGAGCTGTTTTTT. Its translation is CASNPPEGAGELFF.

V usage is TRBV10-3 and J usage is TRBJ2-5; a possible D gene is TRBD2 (5 bases). The CDR3 contains 13 residues. CDR1 is ENHRY and CDR2 is SYGVKD in the germline V gene. V gave up 3 bases and J gave up 6 bases, with 11 bases separating them. The CDR3 coding sequence is TGTGCCATCAGTGAATGGGGAGTGAAGACCCAGTACTTC. Its translation is CAISEWGVKTQYF.

Many counts were recorded for this clonotype. The rearrangement links TRBV5-1 to TRBJ2-1, with 14 bases lining up with TRBD2. V shed 7 bases and J 0 bases; nucleotides not matched to a gene: 15. Germline lookup yields CDR1 SGHRS and CDR2 YFSETQ. CDR3 length: 20 residues. Here the CDR3 reads CASSTWTSGRPSLSYNEQFF. The CDR3, as DNA: TGCGCCAGCTCAACATGGACTAGCGGGAGGCCATCCCTCTCCTACAATGAGCAGTTCTTC.

This clonotype was seen more than once but under ten times. This rearrangement joins TRBV4-3 to TRBJ1-1, with 11 bases fitting TRBD1. Germline values: CDR1 LGHNA, CDR2 YSLEER. This CDR3 has 14 residues. V shed 1 base, J shed 9 bases, and the junction held 4 bases outside the gene matches. The CDR3: CASSQGTGGFKAFF. The CDR3 DNA follows: TGCGCCAGCAGCCAAGGGACAGGGGGCTTTAAAGCTTTCTTT.

This chain connects TRBV4-3 to TRBJ2-1; TRBD2 agrees at 9 bases. Germline CDR1 and CDR2: LGHNA and YSLEER. V shed 4 bases, J shed 2 bases, and the junction held 9 bases outside the gene matches. The CDR3 is 17 residues long. CDR3 DNA: TGCGCCAGCAGCCGCACAGCTAGCGGGGTGGCCTACAATGAGCAGTTCTTC. Translated, it gives CASSRTASGVAYNEQFF.

Ten or more counts support this clonotype. The chain's CDR3 is CASSLTTGTQYF. DNA for the CDR3: TGTGCCAGCAGTCTAACAACGGGTACGCAGTATTTT. The V call is TRBV28, the J call TRBJ2-3; no firm D call. Germline CDR1 MDHEN, CDR2 SYDVKM. V shed 5 bases and J shed 8 bases, with 11 bases lying between them. The CDR3 spans 12 residues.

This clonotype was seen a few times. V and J are TRBV6-2 or TRBV6-3 and TRBJ2-1; 11 positions agree with TRBD1. Trimming cost V 6 bases and J 4 bases; bases outside gene matches: 5. Germline V gene data show CDR1 as MNHEY and CDR2 as SVGEGT. This CDR3 is built from 15 residues. The CDR3 region is CASRTRDRGYNEQFF. CDR3 nucleotide sequence: TGTGCCAGCAGAACCCGGGACAGGGGGTACAATGAGCAGTTCTTC.

The rearrangement joins TRBV6-5 to TRBJ2-4, with 7 bases matching TRBD1. Germline V CDR1 and CDR2: MNHEY, SVGAGI. The CDR3 has 17 residues. With V trimmed by 4 bases and J by 1 base, 10 bases remained unmatched. The CDR3 nucleotides are TGTGCCAGCAGTTTGGGACAGCCCCTCACTGCCAAAAACATTCAGTACTTC. It is translated as CASSLGQPLTAKNIQYF.

The table lists this clonotype with many counts. This chain uses TRBV4-3 with TRBJ2-1; unclear D gene. Germline V CDR1 and CDR2: LGHNA, YSLEER. The V and J ends lost 4 bases and 1 base respectively, with 11 bases between them. The CDR3 spans 15 residues. In nucleotides, the CDR3 is TGCGCCAGCAGCCTGGGATTAGGTTCCTACAATGAGCAGTTCTTC. Its translation is CASSLGLGSYNEQFF.

The rearrangement links TRBV19 to TRBJ2-1; 8 nucleotides match TRBD2. The CDR3 has 18 amino acids. Germline V gives CDR1 LNHDA, CDR2 SQIVND (reference sequence). Germline trimming cut 3 bases from V and 2 bases from J; bases unmatched to any gene: 12. This CDR3 reads CASSIPILAEAPYNEQFF. CDR3 DNA: TGTGCCAGTAGTATTCCCATACTAGCGGAAGCCCCCTACAATGAGCAGTTCTTC.

The chain has TRBV7-3 and TRBJ2-1; D ambiguous. Germline values: CDR1 SGHTA, CDR2 FQGTGA. The V gene lost 2 bases and the J gene lost 6 bases, with 11 bases spanning the gap. There are 14 residues in the CDR3. CDR3 coding DNA: TGTGCCAGCAGCTTACTGGGTCTCGGCAATGAGCAGTTCTTC. Translated, it gives CASSLLGLGNEQFF.

This clonotype showed up just a few times. This rearrangement joins TRBV24-1 to TRBJ2-2; 10 bases align to TRBD1. V shed 7 bases and J 7 bases; nucleotides not matched to a gene: 2. This CDR3 has 13 residues. CDR1 KGHDR and CDR2 SFDVKD come from the germline V gene. This CDR3 is CATSRTGGGELFF. The CDR3 nucleotides are TGTGCCACCAGCCGGACAGGGGGCGGGGAGCTGTTTTTT.

This clonotype was seen more than once but under ten times. The rearrangement uses TRBV10-3 and TRBJ2-3; the match to TRBD2 covers 13 bases. The length of the CDR3 is 16 residues. The germline V gene has CDR1 ENHRY and CDR2 SYGVKD. CDR3 coding DNA: TGTACCGCCCGGGGGACTAGCGGGACCCCCACAGATACGCAGTATTTT. This sequence encodes CTARGTSGTPTDTQYF.

The table lists this clonotype with a few counts. J is TRBJ1-6 and V is TRBV20-1; D possibly corresponds to TRBD1 (6 bases). This CDR3 spans 13 amino acids. The V end lost 4 bases, the J end lost 10 bases, and 14 bases lay between the germline ends. Per the germline V gene, CDR1 is DFQATT and CDR2 is SNEGSKA (reference sequence). In DNA, the CDR3 is TGCAGTGCTACGGCGGGGGCCGGGTCACCCCTCCACTTT. Protein product: CSATAGAGSPLHF.

This clonotype has at least ten counts. The V and J genes are TRBV11-2 and TRBJ2-1; 11 positions match TRBD2. This CDR3 has 16 amino acids. V was pared by 5 bases and J by 8 bases, with 11 bases of the junction left unmatched. CDR1 is SGHAT, CDR2 FQNNGV, per germline. CDR3 amino acids: CASSPLAGGVVDEQFF. The CDR3 nucleotides are TGTGCCAGCAGCCCCTTAGCGGGAGGGGTTGTCGATGAGCAGTTCTTC. Combining the CDR3 with reference TRBV11-2 and TRBJ2-1 gives the whole variable domain EAGVAQSPRYKIIEKRQSVAFWCNPISGHATLYWYQQILGQGPKLLIQFQNNGVVDDSQLPKDRFSAERLKGVDSTLKIQPAKLEDSAVYLCASSPLAGGVVDEQFFGPGTRLTVL.

In its sample, this clonotype was seen a few times. CDR3 residues: CSAPSGNTDTQYF. CDR3 in DNA: TGCAGTGCTCCTAGCGGGAACACAGATACGCAGTATTTT. This sequence joins TRBV20-1 and TRBJ2-3, with 9 bases fitting TRBD2. The CDR3 covers 13 residues. Germline CDR1 reads DFQATT; CDR2 reads SNEGSKA (reference sequence). After removal of 5 bases from V and 2 bases from J, the junction contained 2 bases not matched to a gene.

The table lists this clonotype with many counts. The J gene is TRBJ2-7, the V gene TRBV3-1; D might be TRBD1 (6 bases). Deletions cut 3 bases from V and 5 bases from J, with 11 bases between. This CDR3 has 13 residues. CDR1 LGHDT and CDR2 YNNKEL come from the germline V gene (reference sequence). DNA of the CDR3: TGTGCCAGCAGCCAGAGTGAGGGGGACGAGCAGTACTTC. Translating it yields CASSQSEGDEQYF.

This clonotype was counted at least ten times. V and J are TRBV7-2 and TRBJ2-3; the D gene is possibly TRBD1 (6 bases). The V end was cut by 5 bases, the J end by 0 bases, with 12 bases between. There are 15 residues in the CDR3. The germline gives CDR1 SGHTA, CDR2 FQGNSA. The CDR3 DNA sequence: TGTGCCAGCAGCACCTCGACAGGAAGCACAGATACGCAGTATTTT. The encoded protein is CASSTSTGSTDTQYF.